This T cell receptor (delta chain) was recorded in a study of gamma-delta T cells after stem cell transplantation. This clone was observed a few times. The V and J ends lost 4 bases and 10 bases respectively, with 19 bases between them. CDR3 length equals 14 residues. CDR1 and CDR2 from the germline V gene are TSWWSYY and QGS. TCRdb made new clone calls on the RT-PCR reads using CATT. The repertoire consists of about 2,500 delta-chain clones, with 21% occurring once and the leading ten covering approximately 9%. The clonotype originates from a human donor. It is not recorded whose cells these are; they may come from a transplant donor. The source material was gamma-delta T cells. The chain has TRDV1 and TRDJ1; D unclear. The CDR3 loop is CALGALLPLSALIF. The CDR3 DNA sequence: TGTGCTCTTGGGGCCTTGCTCCCCCTCTCGGCACTCATCTTT.